This TCR beta chain derives from a study of CD8 T cells in Susac syndrome. Per the germline V gene, CDR1 is SGDLS and CDR2 is YYNGEE. With 0 bases clipped from V and 7 bases from J, the junction kept 8 bases outside the gene matches. The CDR3 contains 15 residues. With random hexamers, 0.5 to 1 ug RNA was reverse transcribed. TCRdb re-called the immunoSEQ multiplex PCR reads through MiXCR, storing one row per CDR3 protein. The table shows approximately 200,000 distinct CDR3 sequences, with under 97% occurring only once. TEMRA cells were enriched by FACS, and CD4+ and CD8+ T cells were negatively isolated.

The clonotype originates from a human donor with multiple sclerosis. The rearrangement links TRBV9 to TRBJ2-3; TRBD2 matches at 7 bases. The sample was CD4+ T cells from PBMCs. CDR3 loop: CASSVVVGEGNTQYF. In DNA, the CDR3 is TGTGCCAGCAGCGTAGTAGTTGGGGAGGGGAATACGCAGTATTTT.